One and the same sample provided the 30 T cell receptor beta chains below, sequenced in a study of PD-1 blockade in classical Hodgkin lymphoma. Time point given: cycle 4 day 1 (C4D1), after 6 weeks of nivolumab. All patients experienced relapse after autologous stem cell transplantation, and brentuximab vedotin exposure was variable. Thawed PBMCs yielded CD4+ T cells through magnetic negative selection. Libraries were prepared by immunoSEQ multiplex PCR; TCRdb keeps only in-frame clonotypes and omits some of them. This sample has around 16,000 clones, with just under 80% found just once. The sequences come from CD4+ T cells from blood, collected before the fourth cycle of nivolumab. These receptors originate from a human donor with classical Hodgkin lymphoma.

V and J are TRBV15 and TRBJ1-4; maybe TRBD1 (5 bases). The CDR3 runs to 17 residues. CDR1 and CDR2 (germline): LNHNV, YYDKDF (reference sequence). Trimming pared 0 bases from V and 7 bases from J, leaving 18 bases between. The CDR3, as DNA: TGTGCCACCAGCAGAGATATGCAGGGTCGATCTGGTGAAAAACTGTTTTTT. Protein sequence: CATSRDMQGRSGEKLFF.

V and J are TRBV5-8 and TRBJ1-1, with D maybe TRBD1 (5 bases). Trimming shortened V by 9 bases and J by 5 bases, and 17 bases separated the two germline ends. The germline V gene encodes CDR1 SGHTS and CDR2 YDEGEE. The CDR3 totals 13 residues. Here the CDR3 reads CATPSIGGTEAFF. The DNA of the CDR3 is TGTGCCACCCCGTCCATTGGGGGAACTGAAGCTTTCTTT.

This clone was seen more than once but under ten times. V usage is TRBV11-2 and J usage is TRBJ2-5; 13 positions agree with TRBD2. The germline CDR1 and CDR2 sequences are SGHAT and FQNNGV. The CDR3 is 17 amino acids. Trimming at V came to 5 bases and at J to 4 bases, leaving 10 bases not matched to a gene. The CDR3 sequence: CASSPPVGLAGVETQYF. The CDR3 DNA sequence: TGTGCCAGCAGCCCGCCCGTTGGACTAGCGGGAGTAGAGACCCAGTACTTC.

This sequence joins TRBV4-1 and TRBJ2-1; unclear D gene. Germline V gives CDR1 MGHRA, CDR2 YSYEKL. The V and J ends lost 1 base and 9 bases respectively, with 4 bases between them. The CDR3 consists of 11 residues. The CDR3 sequence: CASSQVGEQFF. CDR3 bases: TGCGCCAGCAGCCAAGTGGGTGAGCAGTTCTTC.

The chain recombines TRBV18 with TRBJ2-7, with TRBD2 matching 7 bases. Germline values: CDR1 KGHSH, CDR2 LQKENI. The J segment lost 2 bases and the V segment lost 5 bases, leaving 12 bases of the junction unmatched. There are 16 residues in the CDR3. CDR3 in amino acids: CASSTPGGGSTYEQYF. The CDR3 bases are TGTGCCAGCTCAACCCCCGGTGGCGGGAGTACCTACGAGCAGTACTTC.

The rearrangement links TRBV6-1 to TRBJ1-2; 8 nucleotides line up with TRBD1. The V and J ends lost 3 bases and 5 bases, in that order; junction bases with no gene match: 2. The V gene's germline CDR1 is MNHNS and CDR2 SASEGT. This CDR3 spans 13 amino acids. CDR3 sequence reads: CASSDRQGYGYTF. CDR3 coding DNA: TGTGCCAGCAGTGATAGACAGGGGTATGGCTACACCTTC.

V usage is TRBV15 and J usage is TRBJ1-2; TRBD1 agrees at 7 bases. The CDR3 is 13 residues long. Germline lookup yields CDR1 LNHNV and CDR2 YYDKDF (reference sequence). The junction had 11 bases not matched to a gene; V was cut back by 5 bases and J by 11 bases. DNA of the CDR3: TGTGCCACCAGCGGCCAGGGGGGGGCGGGATACACCTTC. As protein: CATSGQGGAGYTF.

The chain couples TRBV5-1 to TRBJ2-1, with TRBD2 identical over 8 bases. J was trimmed by 6 bases and V by 0 bases; bases with no gene match: 8. The CDR3 covers 16 residues. Germline CDR1 and CDR2: SGHRS and YFSETQ. This chain's CDR3 is CASSLAVVGLANEQFF. CDR3 bases: TGCGCCAGCAGCTTGGCCGTTGTTGGACTAGCCAATGAGCAGTTCTTC.

The rearrangement links TRBV5-4 to TRBJ1-2; D might be TRBD1 (5 bases). The CDR3 is 12 residues long. Germline CDR1 SGHNT, CDR2 YYREEE (reference sequence). The germline V and J ends were trimmed by 4 bases and 5 bases, with 9 bases remaining between them. This chain's CDR3 is CASSPTGYGYTF. The CDR3 nucleotides read TGTGCCAGCAGCCCCACAGGTTATGGCTACACCTTC.

The chain uses TRBV7-9 and TRBJ2-2; TRBD2 agrees at 8 bases. Germline CDR1 reads SEHNR; CDR2 reads FQNEAQ (reference sequence). The CDR3 extends over 16 amino acids. V shed 3 bases, J shed 7 bases, and the junction held 10 bases outside the gene matches. The CDR3 loop is CASSFKPGLVVGELFF. In DNA form, the CDR3 reads TGTGCCAGCAGCTTCAAGCCGGGACTAGTCGTCGGGGAGCTGTTTTTT. The full variable domain, with the rest looked up from reference TRBV7-9 and TRBJ2-2, is DTGVSQNPRHKITKRGQNVTFRCDPISEHNRLYWYRQTLGQGPEFLTYFQNEAQLEKSRLLSDRFSAERPKGSFSTLEIQRTEQGDSAMYLCASSFKPGLVVGELFFGEGSRLTVL.

V gene TRBV15 combines with J gene TRBJ2-7; 9 nucleotides match TRBD2. This CDR3 is 18 amino acids long. V lost 4 bases and J lost 2; bases outside the gene matches: 15. The germline CDR1 and CDR2 sequences are LNHNV and YYDKDF (reference sequence). The CDR3 sequence is CATSTDRGGGYRTYEQYF. CDR3 DNA sequence: TGTGCCACCAGCACCGACCGCGGGGGGGGATACCGAACCTACGAGCAGTACTTC.

J is TRBJ1-2 and V is TRBV6-1; no clear D gene. Per germline, CDR1 MNHNS and CDR2 SASEGT. V was pared by 2 bases and J by 4 bases, with 11 bases between. The CDR3 extends over 14 amino acids. CDR3 coding DNA: TGTGCCAGCAGTGAATCTTGGCAGAGCTATGGCTACACCTTC. The encoded protein is CASSESWQSYGYTF.

This clone turned up a few times. The V call is TRBV28, the J call TRBJ1-3; no clear D. The CDR3 covers 12 residues. V dropped 3 bases and J dropped 2 bases, with 2 bases sitting between them. Germline V gene sequence: CDR1 MDHEN, CDR2 SYDVKM. CDR3 amino acids: CASSFPGNTIYF. The CDR3 DNA reads as TGTGCCAGCAGTTTCCCTGGAAACACCATATATTTT.

The rearrangement joins TRBV5-4 to TRBJ2-7; 8 bases match TRBD1. CDR3 length equals 16 residues. With V trimmed by 3 bases and J by 3 bases, 11 bases remained unmatched. Looked up from germline, CDR1 is SGHNT and CDR2 is YYREEE (reference sequence). CDR3 nucleotide sequence: TGTGCCAGCAGCTCTCCCCGGCCGGGACAGGACTACGAGCAGTACTTC. Translating it yields CASSSPRPGQDYEQYF.

The V call is TRBV5-4, the J call TRBJ2-4; D is perhaps TRBD1 (5 bases). Looked up from germline, CDR1 is SGHNT and CDR2 is YYREEE (reference sequence). The CDR3 spans 14 residues. The V gene lost 4 bases and the J gene lost 5 bases, with 13 bases spanning the gap. The CDR3 protein is CASSRQGVQNIQYF. In DNA form, the CDR3 reads TGTGCCAGCAGCAGGCAGGGTGTCCAAAACATTCAGTACTTC.

V usage is TRBV6-1 and J usage is TRBJ2-7; 10 bases are shared with TRBD1. Germline CDR1 reads MNHNS; CDR2 reads SASEGT. The CDR3 length is 16 residues. The junction had 15 bases not matched to a gene; V was cut back by 4 bases and J by 9 bases. The CDR3, as DNA: TGTGCCAGCAGTGCCCTCCCGGGACAGGGGCCGTCGGTGCAGTACTTC. Protein sequence: CASSALPGQGPSVQYF.

The V call is TRBV5-5, the J call TRBJ2-7, with 9 nucleotides matching TRBD1. The CDR3 contains 15 residues. The V gene end was trimmed by 4 bases and the J gene end by 0 bases; junction bases not matched to a gene: 5. The V gene's germline CDR1 is SGHKS and CDR2 YYEKEE (reference sequence). CDR3 in amino acids: CASSHGQGYSYEQYF. The DNA of the CDR3 is TGTGCCAGCAGCCACGGACAGGGGTACTCCTACGAGCAGTACTTC.

The chain has TRBV2 and TRBJ2-7; 11 nucleotides agree with TRBD2. Trimming took 7 bases from V and 3 from J; bases not matched to a gene: 5. The germline gives CDR1 SNHLY, CDR2 FYNNEI. This CDR3 region has 14 residues. The CDR3 reads CASTLTSGNYEQYF. The CDR3 coding sequence is TGTGCCAGCACCCTGACTAGCGGGAACTACGAGCAGTACTTC.

The chain joins TRBV11-2 to TRBJ1-3, with 12 bases that match TRBD1. The CDR3 loop spans 17 amino acids. Per the germline V gene, CDR1 is SGHAT and CDR2 is FQNNGV. V shed 5 bases and J 3 bases; nucleotides not matched to a gene: 8. The CDR3 nucleotides are TGTGCCAGCAGCCCTGGTGGGGACAGGGGGCTTGGAAACACCATATATTTT. Residues: CASSPGGDRGLGNTIYF.

The chain employs TRBV18 and TRBJ2-6; D call uncertain. CDR3 length: 16 residues. V was pared by 3 bases and J by 0 bases, with 9 bases between. Looked up from germline, CDR1 is KGHSH and CDR2 is LQKENI. CDR3 bases: TGTGCCAGCTCACCCCTCCGGACCTCTGGGGCCAACGTCCTGACTTTC. Its protein product is CASSPLRTSGANVLTF. The full variable domain, with the rest looked up from reference TRBV18 and TRBJ2-6, is NAGVMQNPRHLVRRRGQEARLRCSPMKGHSHVYWYRQLPEEGLKFMVYLQKENIIDESGMPKERFSAEFPKEGPSILRIQQVVRGDSAAYFCASSPLRTSGANVLTFGAGSRLTVL.

This clone was seen a handful of times. This chain connects TRBV19 to TRBJ2-2; 8 positions agree with TRBD2. Looked up from germline, CDR1 is LNHDA and CDR2 is SQIVND (reference sequence). Trimming took 8 bases from V and 5 from J; bases not matched to a gene: 10. The CDR3 is 15 amino acids. For the CDR3, the DNA is TGTGCCAGTTGTCGGCGGGAGGCGCGGACCGGGGAGCTGTTTTTT. This codes for CASCRREARTGELFF.

This clone was observed a handful of times. One end of the junction varies from germline; a read error may be responsible. V and J are TRBV10-3 and TRBJ2-5; D is perhaps TRBD2 (5 bases). CDR3 length equals 13 residues. CDR1 is ENHRY and CDR2 is SYGVKD in the germline V gene. The CDR3 nucleotides are TGTGCCATCACGGAGGAGCCGCAAGCGACCCAGTACTTC. It translates to CAITEEPQATQYF.

The rearrangement joins TRBV5-1 to TRBJ2-7; 13 bases fit TRBD2. This CDR3 spans 15 amino acids. V gave up 0 bases and J gave up 5 bases; unmatched junction bases: 2. Germline assignment: CDR1 SGHRS and CDR2 YFSETQ. CDR3 bases: TGCGCCAGCAGCTTGGTACTAGCGGGAGGGGACGAGCAGTACTTC. As protein: CASSLVLAGGDEQYF.

The chain couples TRBV12-5 to TRBJ2-5, with D possibly being TRBD2 (5 bases). The CDR3 totals 14 residues. V was clipped by 6 bases and J by 2 bases, with 13 bases between them. Germline CDR1 LGHNT, CDR2 FRNRAP. CDR3: CASGKRPGQETQYF. CDR3 DNA sequence: TGTGCTAGTGGGAAAAGGCCGGGGCAAGAGACCCAGTACTTC.

This rearrangement joins TRBV2 to TRBJ2-2; 7 nucleotides match TRBD2. Germline assignment: CDR1 SNHLY and CDR2 FYNNEI. The CDR3 covers 16 residues. V was pared by 2 bases and J by 6 bases, with 9 bases of the junction left unmatched. CDR3 sequence (DNA): TGTGCCAGCAGTGAACGATGGCAGCGGGGACCCGGGGAGCTGTTTTTT. Translated, it gives CASSERWQRGPGELFF. Full variable domain (outside the CDR3, taken from reference TRBV2 and TRBJ2-2): EPEVTQTPSHQVTQMGQEVILRCVPISNHLYFYWYRQILGQKVEFLVSFYNNEISEKSEIFDDQFSVERPDGSNFTLKIRSTKLEDSAMYFCASSERWQRGPGELFFGEGSRLTVL.

The rearrangement joins TRBV2 to TRBJ2-5; TRBD2 aligns across 7 bases. From germline, CDR1 is SNHLY and CDR2 FYNNEI. Trimming removed 5 bases from V and 5 bases from J; junction bases left unmatched: 5. The CDR3 has 13 amino acids. The CDR3 protein is CASSMGGEETQYF. The CDR3 coding sequence is TGTGCCAGCAGTATGGGAGGGGAGGAGACCCAGTACTTC.

This sequence joins TRBV29-1 and TRBJ2-5, with TRBD1 matching 11 bases. CDR1 SQVTM and CDR2 ANQGSEA come from the germline V gene. The CDR3 is 14 residues long. The V segment lost 1 base and the J segment 5 bases; nucleotides outside the gene matches: 3. The DNA of the CDR3 is TGCAGCGTTGAAGGTGGACAGGGGGCTGAGACCCAGTACTTC. It is translated as CSVEGGQGAETQYF.

This clone has a handful of counts. The rearrangement joins TRBV28 to TRBJ2-1; TRBD2 agrees at 13 bases. The CDR3 has 15 amino acids. The germline V gene encodes CDR1 MDHEN and CDR2 SYDVKM. Losses at the gene ends were 5 bases for V and 9 bases for J; bases not matched to a gene: 7. The chain's CDR3 is CASSPGTSGNGEQFF. For the CDR3, the DNA is TGTGCCAGCAGTCCCGGGACTAGCGGGAACGGTGAGCAGTTCTTC.

The chain joins TRBV14 to TRBJ2-7; 7 positions agree with TRBD1. V trimming: 2 bases; J trimming: 4 bases; junction bases outside the gene matches: 11. Germline CDR1 SGHDN, CDR2 FVKESK. This CDR3 region has 16 residues. CDR3 loop: CASSQKSRDRRYEQYF. DNA for the CDR3: TGTGCCAGCAGCCAAAAGTCCCGGGACAGACGATACGAGCAGTACTTC.

The rearrangement links TRBV25-1 to TRBJ1-2; unclear D gene. The CDR3 is 11 residues long. Germline V lookup: CDR1 MGHDK, CDR2 SYGVNS. V lost 6 bases to trimming and J lost 8 bases, with 10 bases between them. For the CDR3, the DNA is TGTGCCAGCAGGGGCCTTGGGGGCTACACCTTC. Protein: CASRGLGGYTF.